Below, 8 T cell receptor beta chains from the same sample are listed, as sequenced in a study of T cell repertoires in cytomegalovirus infection. MiXCR was run by TCRdb on the reads, yielding one entry per CDR3 protein. The sample contains around 450,000 distinct CDR3 sequences, about a third of which appear only once. Material: PBMCs. All receptors derive from a human donor in good health (CMV status not recorded). Some clones in this sample may be carry-over from other donors' samples.

This clonotype was counted between two and nine times. This chain connects TRBV9 to TRBJ1-5, with D hard to call. Germline-derived CDR1 and CDR2 are SGDLS and YYNGEE. The ends were cut back, 4 bases at V and 5 bases at J, with 13 bases in the middle. The CDR3 is made up of 14 amino acids. CDR3 protein: CASSSSPEDQPQHF. The CDR3 region has the DNA TGTGCCAGCAGCTCATCCCCTGAGGATCAGCCCCAGCATTTT.

This clonotype appeared a few times. The genes are TRBV30 and TRBJ2-5, with D perhaps given as TRBD1 or TRBD2 (5 bases each). Looked up from germline, CDR1 is GTSNPN and CDR2 is SVGIG (reference sequence). V shed 0 bases and J shed 5 bases, with 19 bases lying between them. There are 16 residues in the CDR3. For the CDR3, the DNA is TGTGCCTGGAGTGTTACGAGGGGCCCCACTAGGGAGACCCAGTACTTC. This encodes CAWSVTRGPTRETQYF.

The V call is TRBV12-3 or TRBV12-4, the J call TRBJ1-1; D remains unclear. V shed 6 bases and J shed 11 bases, with 16 bases lying between them. The CDR3 contains 12 residues. DNA of the CDR3: TGTGCCAGCAGCCCTCGAGGGAGGCAGGCTTTCTTT. Translation: CASSPRGRQAFF.

The chain recombines TRBV10-2 with TRBJ2-1; D is possibly TRBD1 or TRBD2 (7 bases each). V gave up 6 bases and J gave up 9 bases, with 15 bases separating them. CDR1 is WSHSY, CDR2 SAAADI, per germline. The CDR3 runs 13 residues. The CDR3 loop reads CASRGGGPGEQFF. Written as DNA, the CDR3 is TGCGCCAGCAGGGGAGGGGGCCCAGGTGAGCAGTTCTTC.

This clonotype was observed a handful of times. This chain links TRBV4-2 with TRBJ2-3, with 8 bases that match TRBD2. V lost 4 bases, J lost 2 bases, and 11 bases stayed unmatched. Germline CDR1 is LGHNA and CDR2 is YNFKEQ. The CDR3 extends over 17 amino acids. CDR3 region: CASSLGGGQRATDTQYF. The CDR3, as DNA: TGTGCCAGCAGCCTCGGGGGGGGTCAACGAGCCACAGATACGCAGTATTTT.

The chain joins TRBV20-1 to TRBJ2-1, with no clear D. V was trimmed by 4 bases and J by 5 bases, leaving 12 bases between them. Germline assignment: CDR1 DFQATT and CDR2 SNEGSKA (reference sequence). This CDR3 region has 13 residues. This CDR3 reads CSANPRTHNEQFF. The DNA of the CDR3 is TGCAGTGCTAACCCCCGGACCCACAATGAGCAGTTCTTC.

V and J are TRBV7-6 and TRBJ2-3; D gene ambiguous. From germline, CDR1 is SGHVS and CDR2 FNYEAQ. V was trimmed by 1 base and J by 3 bases, leaving 8 bases between them. The CDR3 runs 14 residues. In DNA form, the CDR3 reads TGTGCCAGCAGCTTAGTGCCAGCTACAGATACGCAGTATTTT. Translation gives CASSLVPATDTQYF. Filled out from reference TRBV7-6 and TRBJ2-3, the complete variable domain reads GAGVSQSPRYKVTKRGQDVALRCDPISGHVSLYWYRQALGQGPEFLTYFNYEAQQDKSGLPNDRFSAERPEGSISTLTIQRTEQRDSAMYRCASSLVPATDTQYFGPGTRLTVL.

The V call is TRBV19, the J call TRBJ1-4, with a weak D call TRBD1 (6 bases). This CDR3 contains 15 residues. Trimming cost V 7 bases and J 7 bases, with 19 bases left between them. The germline gives CDR1 LNHDA, CDR2 SQIVND (reference sequence). CDR3 sequence: CASTSQGSRGEKLFF. CDR3 nucleotide sequence: TGTGCCAGTACTTCGCAGGGGAGTCGCGGTGAAAAACTGTTTTTT.